This record covers a single T cell receptor (beta chain). These data are taken from a study of blood T cell repertoires in COVID-19. The CDR3 runs to 12 residues. Trimming stripped 5 bases from V and 8 bases from J, with 12 bases between. Method: immunoSEQ multiplex PCR; TCRdb's copy keeps in-frame clones and lacks some. Of some 210,000 clones listed, 89% are singletons. Sequencing was done on a sample of peripheral blood. The chain is built from TRBV12-3 or TRBV12-4 and TRBJ1-2; TRBD1 might be the D (5 bases). This clonotype was sampled from a woman in her 40s with acute or convalescent COVID-19. The DNA of the CDR3 is TGTGCCAGCAGTCCTGCGACAGAGGGCTACACCTTC. This gives the protein CASSPATEGYTF.